The entry below gives a single T cell receptor beta chain sequence along with its context. Its antigen remains unidentified. Germline values: CDR1 SGHTA, CDR2 FQGNSA. This CDR3 has 14 amino acids. Trimming left V 5 bases short and J 1 base short, with 11 bases between. Since all of the isolated RNA was reverse transcribed, expressed TCRB transcripts were what got sequenced. Data came from immunoSEQ multiplex PCR; TCRdb stores just in-frame clones and leaves some out. The sample includes about 290,000 clones, roughly 8% seen only once; the top ten take more than 0.9%. The entry originates in a study of beta chain features in type 1 diabetes. Study-level information: The examined sorted cells totaled some 99 million across samples. The study's findings and limits: Highly expressing activated T cells could be over-counted with a cDNA template.

The V call is TRBV7-2, the J call TRBJ1-1, with unresolved D. This receptor was taken from a woman aged 18-30 years in good health. Sequenced material: central memory CD4+ T cells from blood. The CDR3 sequence is CASSRRWANTEAFF. The DNA for the CDR3 is TGTGCCAGCAGCCGTAGATGGGCGAACACTGAAGCTTTCTTT.